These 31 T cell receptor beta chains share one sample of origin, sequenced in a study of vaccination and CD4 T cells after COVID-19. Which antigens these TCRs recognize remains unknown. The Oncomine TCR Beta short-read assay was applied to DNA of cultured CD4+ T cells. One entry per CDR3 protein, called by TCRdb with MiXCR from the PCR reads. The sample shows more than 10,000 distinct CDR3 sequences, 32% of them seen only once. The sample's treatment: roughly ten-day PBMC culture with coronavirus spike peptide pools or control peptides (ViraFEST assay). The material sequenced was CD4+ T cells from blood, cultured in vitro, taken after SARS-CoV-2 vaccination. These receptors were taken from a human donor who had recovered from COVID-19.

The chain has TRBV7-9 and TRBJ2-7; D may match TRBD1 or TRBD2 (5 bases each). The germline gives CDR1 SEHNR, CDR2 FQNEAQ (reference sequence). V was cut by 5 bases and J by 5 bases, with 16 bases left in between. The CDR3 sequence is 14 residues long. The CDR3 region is CASSALGRRDEQYF. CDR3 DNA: TGTGCCAGCAGCGCATTGGGACGGCGAGACGAGCAGTACTTC.

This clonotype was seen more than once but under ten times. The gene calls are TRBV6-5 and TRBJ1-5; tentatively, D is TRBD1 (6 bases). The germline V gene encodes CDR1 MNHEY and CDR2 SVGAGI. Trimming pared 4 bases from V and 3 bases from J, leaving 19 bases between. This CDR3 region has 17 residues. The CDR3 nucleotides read TGTGCCAGCAGTTCTCGACCCGGGGGCGCCTACAATCAGCCCCAGCATTTT. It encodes CASSSRPGGAYNQPQHF.

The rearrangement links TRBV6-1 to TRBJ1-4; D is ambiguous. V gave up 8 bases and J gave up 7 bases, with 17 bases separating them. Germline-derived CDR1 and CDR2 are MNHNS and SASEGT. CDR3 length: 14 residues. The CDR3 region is CASQKDAVGEKLFF. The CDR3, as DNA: TGTGCCAGCCAAAAGGACGCCGTCGGTGAAAAACTGTTTTTT.

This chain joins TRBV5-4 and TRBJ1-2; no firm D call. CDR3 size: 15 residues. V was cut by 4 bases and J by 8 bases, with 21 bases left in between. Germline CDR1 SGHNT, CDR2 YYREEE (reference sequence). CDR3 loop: CASSPVDVNGGGYTF. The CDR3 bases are TGTGCCAGCAGCCCCGTCGATGTAAATGGCGGGGGCTACACCTTC. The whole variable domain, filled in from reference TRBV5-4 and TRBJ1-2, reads ETGVTQSPTHLIKTRGQQVTLRCSSQSGHNTVSWYQQALGQGPQFIFQYYREEENGRGNFPPRFSGLQFPNYSSELNVNALELDDSALYLCASSPVDVNGGGYTFGSGTRLTVV.

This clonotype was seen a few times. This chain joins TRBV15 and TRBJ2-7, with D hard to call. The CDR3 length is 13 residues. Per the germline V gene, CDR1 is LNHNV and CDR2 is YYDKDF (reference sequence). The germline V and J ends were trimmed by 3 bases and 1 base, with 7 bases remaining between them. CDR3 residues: CATSSFVSYEQYF. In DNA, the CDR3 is TGTGCCACCAGCAGCTTCGTTTCCTACGAGCAGTACTTC.

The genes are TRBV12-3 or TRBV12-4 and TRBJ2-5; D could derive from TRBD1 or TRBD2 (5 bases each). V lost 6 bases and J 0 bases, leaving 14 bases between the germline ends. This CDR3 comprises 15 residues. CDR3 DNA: TGTGCCAGCAGGTCATCCGGGACGCACCAAGAGACCCAGTACTTC. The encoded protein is CASRSSGTHQETQYF.

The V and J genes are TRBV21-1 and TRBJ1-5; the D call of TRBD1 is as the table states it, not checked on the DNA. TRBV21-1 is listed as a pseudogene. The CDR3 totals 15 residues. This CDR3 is CASSPGDGSLSRQHF. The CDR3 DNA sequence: TGTGCCAGCAGCCCCGGAGATGGGAGCCTCTCACGCCAGCATTTT.

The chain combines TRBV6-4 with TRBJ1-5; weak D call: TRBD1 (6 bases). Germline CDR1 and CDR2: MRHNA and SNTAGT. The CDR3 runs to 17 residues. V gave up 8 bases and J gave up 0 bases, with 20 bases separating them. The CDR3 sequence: CASRRGGALNSNQPQHF. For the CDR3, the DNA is TGTGCCAGCCGTCGGGGGGGGGCGTTGAATAGCAATCAGCCCCAGCATTTT.

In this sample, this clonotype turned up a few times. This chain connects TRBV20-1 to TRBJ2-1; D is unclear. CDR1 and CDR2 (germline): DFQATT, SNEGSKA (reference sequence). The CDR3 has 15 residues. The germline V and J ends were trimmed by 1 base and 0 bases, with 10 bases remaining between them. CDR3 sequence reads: CSARVGESSYNEQFF. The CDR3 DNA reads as TGCAGTGCTAGAGTTGGAGAGAGCTCCTACAATGAGCAGTTCTTC.

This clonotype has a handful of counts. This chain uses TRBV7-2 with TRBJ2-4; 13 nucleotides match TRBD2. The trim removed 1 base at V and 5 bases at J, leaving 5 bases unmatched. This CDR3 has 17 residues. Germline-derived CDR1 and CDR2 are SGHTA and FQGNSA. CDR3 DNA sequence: TGTGCCAGCAGCTTAGGGACTAGCGGGAGAGGTCAAAACATTCAGTACTTC. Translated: CASSLGTSGRGQNIQYF.

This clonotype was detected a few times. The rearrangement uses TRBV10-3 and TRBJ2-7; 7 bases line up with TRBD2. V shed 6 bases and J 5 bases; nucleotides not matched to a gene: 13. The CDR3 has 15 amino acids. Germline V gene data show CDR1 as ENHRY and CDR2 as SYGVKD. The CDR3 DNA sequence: TGTGCCATCAGGGGCACTAGCGTAGGGGAAAACGAGCAGTACTTC. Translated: CAIRGTSVGENEQYF.

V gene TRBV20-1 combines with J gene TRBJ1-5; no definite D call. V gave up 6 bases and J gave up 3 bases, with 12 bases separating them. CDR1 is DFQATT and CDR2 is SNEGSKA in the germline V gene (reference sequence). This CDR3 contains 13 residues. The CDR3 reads CSARGPNNQPQHF. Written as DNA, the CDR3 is TGCAGTGCCCGAGGACCTAACAATCAGCCCCAGCATTTT.

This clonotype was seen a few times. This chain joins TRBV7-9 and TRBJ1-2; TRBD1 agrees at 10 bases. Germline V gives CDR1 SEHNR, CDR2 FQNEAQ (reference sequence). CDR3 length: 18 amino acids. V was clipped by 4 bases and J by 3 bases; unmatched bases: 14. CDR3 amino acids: CASSYDARDRGVYYGYTF. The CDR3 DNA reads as TGTGCCAGCAGCTACGACGCGCGGGACAGGGGCGTATACTATGGCTACACCTTC.

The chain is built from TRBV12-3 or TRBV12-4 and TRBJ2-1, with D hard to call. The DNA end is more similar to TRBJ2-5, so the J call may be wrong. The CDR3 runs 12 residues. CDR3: CASSPQRETQYF. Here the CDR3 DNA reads TGTGCCAGCAGTCCCCAGCGAGAGACCCAGTACTTC.

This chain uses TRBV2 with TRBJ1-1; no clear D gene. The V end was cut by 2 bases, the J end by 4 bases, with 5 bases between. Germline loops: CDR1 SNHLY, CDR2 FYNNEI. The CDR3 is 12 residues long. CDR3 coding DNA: TGTGCCAGCAGTGAACTCCGCACTGAAGCTTTCTTT. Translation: CASSELRTEAFF.

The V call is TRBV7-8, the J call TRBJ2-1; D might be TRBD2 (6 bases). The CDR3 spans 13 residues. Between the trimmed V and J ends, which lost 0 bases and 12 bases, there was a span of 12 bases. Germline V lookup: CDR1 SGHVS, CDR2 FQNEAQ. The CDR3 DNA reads TGTGCCAGCAGCTTAGCGGCCCGGGACTCGCAGTTCTTC. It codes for CASSLAARDSQFF.

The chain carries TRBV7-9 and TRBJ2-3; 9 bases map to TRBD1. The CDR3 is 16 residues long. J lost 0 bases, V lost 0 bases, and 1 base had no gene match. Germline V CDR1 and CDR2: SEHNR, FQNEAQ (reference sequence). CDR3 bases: TGTGCCAGCAGCTTAGCGGGACAGGGTAGCACAGATACGCAGTATTTT. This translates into CASSLAGQGSTDTQYF.

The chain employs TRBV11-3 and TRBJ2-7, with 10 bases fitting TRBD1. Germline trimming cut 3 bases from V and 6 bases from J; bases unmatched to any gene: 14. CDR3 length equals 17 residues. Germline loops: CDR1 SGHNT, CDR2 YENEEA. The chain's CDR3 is CASSFSTDGTGVAEQYF. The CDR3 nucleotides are TGTGCCAGCAGCTTCAGCACCGACGGGACAGGGGTTGCCGAGCAGTACTTC.

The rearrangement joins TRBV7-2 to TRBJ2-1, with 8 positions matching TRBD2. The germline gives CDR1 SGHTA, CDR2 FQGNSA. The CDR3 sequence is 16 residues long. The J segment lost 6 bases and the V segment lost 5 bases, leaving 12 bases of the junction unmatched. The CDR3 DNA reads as TGTGCCAGCAGCCCCTCCCGGACTAGCTTGGGCAATGAGCAGTTCTTC. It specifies CASSPSRTSLGNEQFF.

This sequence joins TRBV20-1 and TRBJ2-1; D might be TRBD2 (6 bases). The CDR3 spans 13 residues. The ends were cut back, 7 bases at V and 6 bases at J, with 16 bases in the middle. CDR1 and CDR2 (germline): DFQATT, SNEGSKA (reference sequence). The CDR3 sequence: CSVAGRSANEQFF. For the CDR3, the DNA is TGCAGTGTGGCGGGAAGGTCCGCCAATGAGCAGTTCTTC.

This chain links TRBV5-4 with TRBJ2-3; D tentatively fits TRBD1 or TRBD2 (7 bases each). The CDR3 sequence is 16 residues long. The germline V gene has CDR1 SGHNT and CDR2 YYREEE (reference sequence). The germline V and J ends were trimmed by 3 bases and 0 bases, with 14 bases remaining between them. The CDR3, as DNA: TGTGCCAGCAGCTGGGGGGGGGACAGAAGCACAGATACGCAGTATTTT. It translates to CASSWGGDRSTDTQYF. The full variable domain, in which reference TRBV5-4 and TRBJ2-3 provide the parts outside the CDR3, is ETGVTQSPTHLIKTRGQQVTLRCSSQSGHNTVSWYQQALGQGPQFIFQYYREEENGRGNFPPRFSGLQFPNYSSELNVNALELDDSALYLCASSWGGDRSTDTQYFGPGTRLTVL.

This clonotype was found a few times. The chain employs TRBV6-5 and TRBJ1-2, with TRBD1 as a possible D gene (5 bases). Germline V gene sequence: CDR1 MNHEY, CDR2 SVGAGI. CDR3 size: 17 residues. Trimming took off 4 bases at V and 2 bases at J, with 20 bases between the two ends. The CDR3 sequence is CASSSRLGEGRNYGYTF. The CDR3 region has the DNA TGTGCCAGCAGTTCTCGGCTAGGGGAGGGAAGAAACTATGGCTACACCTTC.

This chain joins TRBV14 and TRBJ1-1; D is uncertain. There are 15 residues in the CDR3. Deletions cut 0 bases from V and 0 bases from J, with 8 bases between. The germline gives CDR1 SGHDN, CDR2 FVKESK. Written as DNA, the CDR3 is TGTGCCAGCAGCCAAGATTTGGCTTTGAACACTGAAGCTTTCTTT. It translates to CASSQDLALNTEAFF.

The chain's CDR3 is CASSAGGQGATQETQYF. CDR3 nucleotides: TGTGCCAGCAGCGCAGGGGGACAGGGGGCCACCCAAGAGACCCAGTACTTC. This chain links TRBV11-3 with TRBJ2-5; 12 nucleotides match TRBD1. V dropped 5 bases and J dropped 1; count of bases not matched to a gene: 8. CDR1 and CDR2 (germline): SGHNT, YENEEA. This CDR3 is built from 17 residues.

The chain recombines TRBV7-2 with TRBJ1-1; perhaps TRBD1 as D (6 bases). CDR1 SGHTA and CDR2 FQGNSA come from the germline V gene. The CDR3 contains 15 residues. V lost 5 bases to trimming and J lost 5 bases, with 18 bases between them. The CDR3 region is CASSPKGGARTEAFF. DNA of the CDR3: TGTGCCAGCAGCCCAAAAGGGGGGGCACGAACTGAAGCTTTCTTT.

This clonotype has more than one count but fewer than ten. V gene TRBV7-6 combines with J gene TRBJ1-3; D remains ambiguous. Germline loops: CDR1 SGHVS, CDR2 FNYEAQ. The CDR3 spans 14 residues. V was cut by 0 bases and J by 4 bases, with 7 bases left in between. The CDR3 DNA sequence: TGTGCCAGCAGCTTAGCGAACGGAGGAAACACCATATATTTT. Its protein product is CASSLANGGNTIYF.

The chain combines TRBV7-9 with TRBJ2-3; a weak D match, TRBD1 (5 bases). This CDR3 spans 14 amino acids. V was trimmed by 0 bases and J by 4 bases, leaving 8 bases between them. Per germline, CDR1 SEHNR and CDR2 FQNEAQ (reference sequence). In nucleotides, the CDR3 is TGTGCCAGCAGCTTAGCGGACACCGCAGATACGCAGTATTTT. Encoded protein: CASSLADTADTQYF.

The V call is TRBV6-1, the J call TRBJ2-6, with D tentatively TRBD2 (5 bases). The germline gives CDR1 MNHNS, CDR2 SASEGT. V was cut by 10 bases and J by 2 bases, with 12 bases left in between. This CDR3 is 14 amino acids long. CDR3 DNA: TGTGCCACCGAGCGGATCCCTGGGGCCAACGTCCTGACTTTC. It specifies CATERIPGANVLTF.

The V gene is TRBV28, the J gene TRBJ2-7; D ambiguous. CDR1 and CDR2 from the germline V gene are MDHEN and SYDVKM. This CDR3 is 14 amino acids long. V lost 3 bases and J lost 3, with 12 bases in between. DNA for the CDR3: TGTGCCAGCAGTTTGGTAGCCACCCACTACGAGCAGTACTTC. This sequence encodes CASSLVATHYEQYF.

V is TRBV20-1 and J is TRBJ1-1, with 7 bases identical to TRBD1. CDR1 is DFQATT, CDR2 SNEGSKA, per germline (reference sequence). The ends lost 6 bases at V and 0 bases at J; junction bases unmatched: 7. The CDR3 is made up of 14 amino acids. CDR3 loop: CSALRDSLNTEAFF. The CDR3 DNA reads TGCAGTGCCCTGAGGGACAGCCTGAACACTGAAGCTTTCTTT.

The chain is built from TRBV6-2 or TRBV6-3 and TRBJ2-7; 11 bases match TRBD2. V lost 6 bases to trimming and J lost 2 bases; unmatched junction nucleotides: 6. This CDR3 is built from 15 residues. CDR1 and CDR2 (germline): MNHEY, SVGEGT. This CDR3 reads CASRAGLAATYEQYF. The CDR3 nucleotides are TGTGCCAGCAGGGCGGGACTAGCGGCGACCTACGAGCAGTACTTC.